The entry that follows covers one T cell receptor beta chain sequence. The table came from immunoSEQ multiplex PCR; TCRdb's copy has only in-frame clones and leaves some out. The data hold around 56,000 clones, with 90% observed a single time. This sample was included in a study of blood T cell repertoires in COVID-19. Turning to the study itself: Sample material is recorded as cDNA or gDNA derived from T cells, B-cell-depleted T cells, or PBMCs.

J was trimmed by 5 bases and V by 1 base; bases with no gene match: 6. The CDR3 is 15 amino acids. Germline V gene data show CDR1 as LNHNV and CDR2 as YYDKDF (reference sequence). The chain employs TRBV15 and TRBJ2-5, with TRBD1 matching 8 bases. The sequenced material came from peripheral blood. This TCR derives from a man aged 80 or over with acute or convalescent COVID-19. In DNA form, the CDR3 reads TGTGCCACCAGCAGAGTCGGACAGGGCAGGGAGACCCAGTACTTC. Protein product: CATSRVGQGRETQYF. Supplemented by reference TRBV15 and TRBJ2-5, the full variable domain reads DAMVIQNPRYQVTQFGKPVTLSCSQTLNHNVMYWYQQKSSQAPKLLFHYYDKDFNNEADTPDNFQSRRPNTSFCFLDIRSPGLGDTAMYLCATSRVGQGRETQYFGPGTRLLVL.